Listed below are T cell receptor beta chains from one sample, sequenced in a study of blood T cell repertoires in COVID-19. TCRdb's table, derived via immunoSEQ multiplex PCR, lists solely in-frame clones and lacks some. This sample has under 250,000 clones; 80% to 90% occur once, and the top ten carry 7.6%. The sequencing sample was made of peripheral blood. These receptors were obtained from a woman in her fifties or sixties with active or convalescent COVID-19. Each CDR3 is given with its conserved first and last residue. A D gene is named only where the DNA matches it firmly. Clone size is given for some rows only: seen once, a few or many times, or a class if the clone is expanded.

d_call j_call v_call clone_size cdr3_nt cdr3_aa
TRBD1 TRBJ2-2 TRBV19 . TGTGCCAGCAGGGGGCACAGCGGGGAGCTGTTTTTT CASRGHSGELFF
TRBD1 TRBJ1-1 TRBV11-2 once TGTGCCAGCAGCTTAGATCCCTTAAACAGGGGGCGGCTGAACACTGAAGCTTTCTTT CASSLDPLNRGRLNTEAFF
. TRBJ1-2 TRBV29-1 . TGCAGCGTTGGGGACTTTAACTATGGCTACACCTTC CSVGDFNYGYTF
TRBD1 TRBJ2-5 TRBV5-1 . TGCGCCAGCAAGACAGGGACAGGGCCAGGCGAGACCCAGTACTTC CASKTGTGPGETQYF
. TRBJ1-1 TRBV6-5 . TGTGCCAGCAGTTACTCGAACGGTAACACTGAAGCTTTCTTT CASSYSNGNTEAFF
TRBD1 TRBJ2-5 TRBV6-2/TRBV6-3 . TGTGCCAGCAGCCACGACAGGGCATCAGAGACCCAGTACTTC CASSHDRASETQYF
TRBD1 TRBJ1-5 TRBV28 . TGTGCCAGCGCTGACAACAGGGGAAGCAATCAGCCCCAGCATTTT CASADNRGSNQPQHF
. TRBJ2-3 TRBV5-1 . TGCGCCAGCAGACAGGCTGATACGCAGTATTTT CASRQADTQYF
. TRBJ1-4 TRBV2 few TGTGCCAGCAGTGAAGGGTGGCAGAATGAAAAACTGTTTTTT CASSEGWQNEKLFF
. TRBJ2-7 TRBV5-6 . TGTGCCAGCAGACGACAGTTTCGGAGCTCCTACGAGCAGTACTTC CASRRQFRSSYEQYF
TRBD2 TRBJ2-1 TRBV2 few TGTGCCAGCAGTAGACAGCAAGCGGGAGTGTACAATGAGCAGTTCTTC CASSRQQAGVYNEQFF
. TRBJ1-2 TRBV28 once TGTGCCAGCATCTGGGGGGGGCCATCGCCCTATAACTATGGCTACACCTTC CASIWGGPSPYNYGYTF
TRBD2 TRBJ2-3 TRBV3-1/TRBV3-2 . TGTGCCAGCAGCCTCGGACTAGTCAGCCACTCTTTT CASSLGLVSHSF
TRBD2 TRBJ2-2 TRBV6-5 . TGTGCCAGCAGACCCCCTAGCGGGAGGGCCGGGGAGCTGTTTTTT CASRPPSGRAGELFF
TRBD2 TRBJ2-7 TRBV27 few TGTGCCAGCAGTTTATTTGGAACAGGGACTAGCGGAACCTACGAGCAGTACTTC CASSLFGTGTSGTYEQYF
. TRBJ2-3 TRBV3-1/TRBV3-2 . TGTGCCAGCAGCCACGGGTCTGCAGAAGATACGCAGTATTTT CASSHGSAEDTQYF
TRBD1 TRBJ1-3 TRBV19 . TGTGCCAGTCACCGGACAGGAGCAACAAACACCATATATTTT CASHRTGATNTIYF
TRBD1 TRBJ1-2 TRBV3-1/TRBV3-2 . TGTGCCAGCAGCCCAAGGGACAGGGGGCACGGCTACACCTTC CASSPRDRGHGYTF
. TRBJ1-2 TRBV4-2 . TGTGCCAGCAGCCAAGCGGACAGTCGAGGCTATGGCTACACCTTC CASSQADSRGYGYTF
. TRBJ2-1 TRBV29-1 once TGCAGCCCGGATGTCGGGAGTTCCTACAATGAGCAGTTCTTC CSPDVGSSYNEQFF
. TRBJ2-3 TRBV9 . TGTGCCAGCAGCGCCCACAGGGAAGATACGCAGTATTTT CASSAHREDTQYF
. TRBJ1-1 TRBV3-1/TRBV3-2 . TGTGCCAGCAGCCTACAGGGCGGCTACACTGAAGCTTTCTTT CASSLQGGYTEAFF